This note documents a single T cell receptor beta chain sequence. Its cognate antigen is unknown. Reverse transcription of all isolated RNA meant that expressed TCRB transcripts were sequenced. Sequenced by immunoSEQ multiplex PCR; TCRdb stores in-frame clones only, minus some. The sample consists of about 130,000 clones, 7.5% to 9.5% of them appearing once. The entry originates in a study of beta chain features in type 1 diabetes. At the level of the study: No patient-donor differences in age, gender, total cells or subset yield.

Study-wide results and caveats: All four CD4+ subsets of Type 1 diabetes patients contained TCRB CDR3s that were moderately but significantly shorter.

All of the sorted populations showed purity greater than 95%. This TCR derives from a man aged 30 to 39 with type 1 diabetes. Specimen: central memory CD4+ T cells from blood.

The CDR3 protein is CASSLGGGPETQYF. The CDR3 DNA follows: TGTGCCAGCAGCTTAGGGGGGGGCCCAGAGACCCAGTACTTC. V gene TRBV11-3 combines with J gene TRBJ2-5, with D tentatively TRBD2 (7 bases). The CDR3 loop spans 14 amino acids. With 1 base removed from V and 4 bases from J, the gap between germline ends came to 10 bases. Germline V lookup: CDR1 SGHNT, CDR2 YENEEA.